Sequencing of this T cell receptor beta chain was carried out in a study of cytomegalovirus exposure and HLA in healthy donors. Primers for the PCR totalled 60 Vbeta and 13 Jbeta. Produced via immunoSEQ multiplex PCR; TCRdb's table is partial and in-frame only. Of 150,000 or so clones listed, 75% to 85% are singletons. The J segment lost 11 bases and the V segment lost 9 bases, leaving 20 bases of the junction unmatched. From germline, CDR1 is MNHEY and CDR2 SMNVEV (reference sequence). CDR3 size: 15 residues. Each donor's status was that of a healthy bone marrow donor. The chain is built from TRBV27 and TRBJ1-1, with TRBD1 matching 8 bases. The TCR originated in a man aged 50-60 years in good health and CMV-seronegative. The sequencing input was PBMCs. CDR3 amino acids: CASGETGGQVLGAFF. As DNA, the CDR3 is TGTGCCAGTGGGGAGACGGGGGGACAGGTGTTAGGGGCTTTCTTT.